These T cell receptor beta chains were read from a single sample in a study of Graves' ophthalmopathy and Graves' hyperthyroidism. TCRdb fed the multiplex PCR reads into MiXCR, producing one record per CDR3 protein. There are about 150,000 distinct CDR3 sequences in the sample; less than 45% occur only once, and around 5.5% lies in the top ten. The material sequenced was peripheral blood. The receptors stem from a woman aged 40 to 50 with Graves' ophthalmopathy. Both conserved end residues are part of each CDR3. The D gene is left open where the match is weak. Size tells how often a clone was seen (once, few, many) or the class of an expanded clone, and some rows leave it out.

TRBV10-3,TRBJ1-3,NA,many,CAISDSLAAGNTIYF,TGTGCCATCAGTGATTCATTGGCGGCGGGAAACACCATATATTTT
TRBV7-2,TRBJ2-5,NA,many,CASSLASTETQYF,TGTGCCAGCAGCTTAGCGTCGACAGAGACCCAGTACTTC
TRBV27,TRBJ2-2,NA,once,CASSSGALNIAGELFF,TGTGCCAGCAGTTCCGGGGCCCTGAATATTGCCGGGGAGCTGTTTTTT
TRBV29-1,TRBJ1-1,NA,many,CSAQNTEAFF,TGCAGCGCTCAGAACACTGAAGCTTTCTTT
TRBV7-2,TRBJ2-7,TRBD2,few,CASSPLVGGPYEQYF,TGTGCCAGCAGCCCCCTGGTGGGAGGGCCCTACGAGCAGTACTTC
TRBV11-1,TRBJ1-5,NA,NA,CASSARNRDGLAPQHF,TGTGCCAGCAGCGCAAGAAACAGGGACGGCCTCGCGCCCCAGCATTTT
TRBV28,TRBJ1-2,NA,NA,CASSSYRARGYTF,TGTGCCAGCAGTTCCTACAGGGCACGGGGCTACACCTTC
TRBV27,TRBJ1-1,TRBD1,many,CASTPGQGVTEAFF,TGTGCCAGCACCCCAGGACAGGGGGTCACTGAAGCTTTCTTT
TRBV27,TRBJ1-6,TRBD1,many,CASSKRTGGRNSPLHF,TGTGCCAGCAGTAAGAGGACAGGGGGCCGTAATTCACCCCTCCACTTT
TRBV10-3,TRBJ1-1,NA,many,CAISVSGSRVYTEAFF,TGTGCCATCAGTGTTTCCGGGAGTAGGGTATATACTGAAGCTTTCTTT
TRBV6-5,TRBJ1-1,NA,few,CASSYNGGVTAEAFF,TGTGCCAGCAGTTACAACGGCGGGGTGACGGCTGAAGCTTTCTTT
TRBV7-8,TRBJ2-7,TRBD1,NA,CASSLRDRSTYEQYF,TGTGCCAGCAGTTTACGGGACAGGTCGACCTACGAGCAGTACTTC
TRBV12-3/TRBV12-4,TRBJ1-2,NA,NA,CASSLLVTNGGYTF,TGTGCCAGCAGTTTATTGGTCACAAATGGGGGCTACACCTTC
TRBV28,TRBJ2-5,TRBD1,few,CASSQMTGFWKTQYF,TGTGCCAGCAGTCAGATGACAGGGTTTTGGAAGACCCAGTACTTC
TRBV20-1,TRBJ2-5,NA,NA,CSARDPSETQYF,TGCAGTGCTAGAGACCCCTCAGAGACCCAGTACTTC
TRBV6-2/TRBV6-3,TRBJ2-3,NA,once,CASSRSPVRADTQYF,TGTGCCAGCAGCCGAAGTCCCGTCCGCGCAGATACGCAGTATTTT
TRBV2,TRBJ2-4,NA,few,CASRGGTLLKNIQYF,TGTGCCAGCAGGGGGGGAACCTTACTGAAAAACATTCAGTACTTC
TRBV4-2,TRBJ2-7,NA,NA,CASSQEGLGSYEQYF,TGTGCCAGCAGCCAGGAGGGCCTGGGCTCCTACGAGCAGTACTTC
TRBV6-5,TRBJ1-1,NA,few,CASSSMVPNTEAFF,TGTGCCAGCAGTTCCATGGTCCCGAACACTGAAGCTTTCTTT
TRBV20-1,TRBJ1-6,NA,medium-sized,CSARDGQLWNSPLHF,TGCAGTGCTAGAGATGGACAGTTATGGAATTCACCCCTCCACTTT
TRBV2,TRBJ1-6,NA,many,CASRSSGLFNSPLHF,TGTGCCAGCAGGTCTTCCGGCCTCTTTAATTCACCCCTCCACTTT
TRBV12-3/TRBV12-4,TRBJ1-5,NA,many,CASTRRPFQPQHF,TGTGCCAGCACAAGAAGGCCCTTTCAGCCCCAGCATTTT
TRBV29-1,TRBJ1-2,TRBD1,NA,CSVNDPGTDYGYTF,TGCAGCGTCAATGACCCCGGGACAGATTATGGCTACACCTTC
TRBV11-2,TRBJ2-7,NA,NA,CASSLVYTAIGGYEQYF,TGTGCCAGCAGCTTAGTGTACACGGCCATAGGGGGTTACGAGCAGTACTTC
TRBV9,TRBJ2-4,TRBD1,many,CASSVGGTGLAKNIQYF,TGTGCCAGCAGCGTAGGTGGGACAGGGCTAGCCAAAAACATTCAGTACTTC
TRBV30,TRBJ1-2,TRBD1,many,CAWSAQTGAKGYTF,TGTGCCTGGAGCGCCCAAACAGGGGCGAAGGGCTACACCTTC
TRBV28,TRBJ2-7,TRBD1,many,CASRYRDRGPDEQYF,TGTGCCAGCAGATATAGGGACAGGGGGCCGGACGAGCAGTACTTC
TRBV28,TRBJ1-6,NA,many,CASSSQEYNSPLHF,TGTGCCAGCAGTTCCCAGGAATATAATTCACCCCTCCACTTT
TRBV11-2,TRBJ2-7,NA,few,CASSLGGGGTYEQYF,TGTGCCAGCAGCTTAGGAGGGGGAGGAACCTACGAGCAGTACTTC
TRBV20-1,TRBJ2-3,TRBD1,many,CSAFRDRGPDTQYF,TGCAGTGCTTTCCGGGACAGGGGGCCAGATACGCAGTATTTT
TRBV7-9,TRBJ2-7,NA,many,CASSLTGLAGGNYEQYF,TGTGCCAGCAGCTTGACAGGGTTGGCGGGAGGAAACTACGAGCAGTACTTC
TRBV7-3,TRBJ1-1,NA,many,CASSLKWNTEAFF,TGTGCCAGCAGCTTGAAATGGAACACTGAAGCTTTCTTT
TRBV13,TRBJ2-5,NA,many,CASSLGQIGGETQYF,TGTGCCAGCAGCTTAGGCCAGATTGGGGGGGAGACCCAGTACTTC
TRBV10-3,TRBJ2-5,TRBD2,many,CAISESGLAQETQYF,TGTGCCATCAGTGAGTCGGGACTAGCGCAAGAGACCCAGTACTTC
TRBV12-3/TRBV12-4,TRBJ1-5,NA,NA,CASSFWGPNQPQHF,TGTGCCAGCAGTTTCTGGGGGCCCAATCAGCCCCAGCATTTT
TRBV6-2/TRBV6-3,TRBJ1-5,NA,NA,CASRSASGTGNQPQHF,TGTGCCAGCAGATCCGCATCCGGGACGGGGAATCAGCCCCAGCATTTT
TRBV28,TRBJ2-7,NA,many,CASSFEVGQPLQYF,TGTGCCAGCAGTTTTGAGGTAGGACAGCCGCTTCAGTACTTC
TRBV4-1,TRBJ1-1,NA,many,CASSYRAGVNTEAFF,TGCGCCAGCAGCTACCGTGCGGGGGTGAACACTGAAGCTTTCTTT
TRBV28,TRBJ2-7,TRBD1,NA,CASSLFGDRDDHEQYF,TGTGCCAGCAGTTTATTTGGGGACAGGGACGATCACGAGCAGTACTTC
TRBV7-2,TRBJ1-1,NA,NA,CASISKSGLSSEAFF,TGTGCCAGCATCAGCAAGTCGGGCCTTTCCTCTGAAGCTTTCTTT